These 21 T cell receptor beta chains came from one sample sequenced in a study of CXCR3-negative and CXCR3-positive naive CD8 T cells. With UMI labels, 5' RACE was used to prepare the TRB cDNA libraries. TCRdb reprocessed the 5' RACE reads, keeping one entry per CDR3 protein, no DNA. The sample totals 100,000 to 150,000 distinct CDR3 sequences; its top ten clones hold around 0.5%. Material for sequencing was naive CXCR3- CD8+ T cells from blood. The sample's subset: CD45RO-CCR7+CD27+CD95- naive CD8+ T cells lacking CXCR3 (TNR3-). These receptors were collected from a human donor in good health. Some clones in this sample may be carry-over from other donors' samples.

The gene calls are TRBV29-1 and TRBJ1-2; TCRdb selects TRBD1, and the lack of DNA leaves this call unchecked. Germline V CDR1 and CDR2: SQVTM, ANQGSEA. The CDR3 is 15 residues long. The CDR3 protein is CSVEPWGQGGYGYTF.

Here the CDR3 reads CASSPRGFYEQYF. The chain links TRBV14 to TRBJ2-7; TCRdb calls TRBD1, which cannot be checked without DNA. Germline CDR1 SGHDN, CDR2 FVKESK. CDR3 length: 13 residues.

This chain links TRBV29-1 with TRBJ2-1; the TRBD1 assignment by TCRdb is unverifiable without DNA. Germline V CDR1 and CDR2: SQVTM, ANQGSEA. The CDR3 has 14 amino acids. This CDR3 is CSVVPGWGPNEQFF.

V is TRBV5-4 and J is TRBJ2-5; absent DNA, TCRdb's TRBD2 call cannot be checked. CDR1 and CDR2 from the germline V gene are SGHNT and YYREEE (reference sequence). The CDR3 extends over 17 amino acids. The CDR3 spells CASSGRTSGGRRETQYF.

This sequence joins TRBV3-1 and TRBJ1-5; TCRdb designates TRBD1, a call that cannot be tested without DNA. The CDR3 totals 18 residues. Per germline, CDR1 LGHDT and CDR2 YNNKEL (reference sequence). CDR3 amino acids: CASSQFPPWDRLVGAQHF.

This chain joins TRBV29-1 and TRBJ2-1. This CDR3 spans 11 amino acids. Germline V gene data show CDR1 as SQVTM and CDR2 as ANQGSEA. The CDR3 is CSVPVIQEQFF.

The chain joins TRBV27 to TRBJ2-2. CDR1 MNHEY and CDR2 SMNVEV come from the germline V gene (reference sequence). The CDR3 runs 16 residues. The CDR3 sequence is CASSLIWGVNTGELFF.

The chain employs TRBV5-4 and TRBJ1-1; TCRdb names TRBD1, which stays unverified in the absence of DNA. Germline V gives CDR1 SGHNT, CDR2 YYREEE (reference sequence). This CDR3 has 15 residues. The CDR3: CASSVSGTPNTEAFF.

V is TRBV4-3 and J is TRBJ1-6; TCRdb proposes TRBD1, but this gene call is untestable without DNA. The CDR3 loop spans 17 amino acids. CDR1 is LGHNA and CDR2 is YSLEER in the germline V gene. The CDR3 here is CASSQESRTGFNSPLHF.

The chain links TRBV11-3 to TRBJ2-3; TCRdb returns TRBD2, unconfirmable since there is no DNA. The CDR3 length is 17 residues. Germline CDR1 SGHNT, CDR2 YENEEA. The CDR3 protein is CASSQRLAGGSTDTQYF.

The chain links TRBV7-6 to TRBJ2-1; the TCRdb D gene call, TRBD1, has no DNA to confirm it. In germline, CDR1 is SGHVS, CDR2 FNYEAQ. The CDR3 sequence is 15 residues long. The CDR3 reads CASSSGPGSNNEQFF. The whole variable domain, remainder taken from reference TRBV7-6 and TRBJ2-1, is GAGVSQSPRYKVTKRGQDVALRCDPISGHVSLYWYRQALGQGPEFLTYFNYEAQQDKSGLPNDRFSAERPEGSISTLTIQRTEQRDSAMYRCASSSGPGSNNEQFFGPGTRLTVL.

The V and J genes are TRBV5-5 and TRBJ2-5; TCRdb outputs TRBD1, but without DNA this stays unchecked. Germline CDR1 reads SGHKS; CDR2 reads YYEKEE (reference sequence). The CDR3 loop spans 15 amino acids. The CDR3 sequence: CASSSGRTVTETQYF. The whole variable domain, remainder taken from reference TRBV5-5 and TRBJ2-5, is DAGVTQSPTHLIKTRGQQVTLRCSPISGHKSVSWYQQVLGQGPQFIFQYYEKEERGRGNFPDRFSARQFPNYSSELNVNALLLGDSALYLCASSSGRTVTETQYFGPGTRLLVL.

This CDR3 reads CASSAPRRVRGYTF. This rearrangement joins TRBV2 to TRBJ1-2. Germline CDR1 reads SNHLY; CDR2 reads FYNNEI. CDR3 size: 14 residues.

The rearrangement links TRBV19 to TRBJ1-1; TCRdb names TRBD1, which stays unverified in the absence of DNA. Germline-derived CDR1 and CDR2 are LNHDA and SQIVND (reference sequence). This CDR3 is 12 amino acids long. The CDR3 here is CASSMGDTEAFF.

J is TRBJ2-4 and V is TRBV28; TCRdb designates TRBD1, a call that cannot be tested without DNA. The CDR3 loop spans 13 amino acids. Germline lookup yields CDR1 MDHEN and CDR2 SYDVKM. CDR3 amino acids: CASSLGQGNIQYF.

The V gene is TRBV12-3 or TRBV12-4, the J gene TRBJ2-7. This CDR3 has 17 residues. CDR3 residues: CASSSSGRLLTAYEQYF.

The V gene is TRBV7-2, the J gene TRBJ2-7; the TRBD1 assignment by TCRdb is unverifiable without DNA. The CDR3 is 15 amino acids. Germline values: CDR1 SGHTA, CDR2 FQGNSA. CDR3: CASSAPGTDFSEQYF.

V usage is TRBV20-1 and J usage is TRBJ2-3; the TCRdb call, TRBD1, lacks DNA for checking. The CDR3 is 14 residues long. Germline V lookup: CDR1 DFQATT, CDR2 SNEGSKA (reference sequence). The chain's CDR3 is CSADDRRSTDTQYF.

This chain uses TRBV12-3 or TRBV12-4 with TRBJ2-1; absent DNA, TCRdb's TRBD2 call cannot be checked. The CDR3 extends over 16 amino acids. The chain's CDR3 is CASSGIGLAVRHEQFF.

V and J are TRBV29-1 and TRBJ2-7; there is no DNA to check the TCRdb D call of TRBD2. The CDR3 consists of 14 residues. CDR1 is SQVTM and CDR2 is ANQGSEA in the germline V gene. CDR3 sequence reads: CSVAGRTDVHEQYF.

The chain has TRBV28 and TRBJ2-7; no DNA is available, so the TRBD2 call from TCRdb remains unchecked. The V gene's germline CDR1 is MDHEN and CDR2 SYDVKM. The CDR3 loop spans 14 amino acids. The CDR3 sequence is CASSTIRGNYEQYF. Complete variable domain (other parts from reference TRBV28 and TRBJ2-7): DVKVTQSSRYLVKRTGEKVFLECVQDMDHENMFWYRQDPGLGLRLIYFSYDVKMKEKGDIPEGYSVSREKKERFSLILESASTNQTSMYLCASSTIRGNYEQYFGPGTRLTVT.